These T cell receptor beta chains were read from a single sample in a study of regulatory T cells in long-lasting Graves disease. Using its own MiXCR run on the multiplex PCR reads, TCRdb lists one record per CDR3 protein. The table lists hundreds of thousands of distinct CDR3 sequences, around 17% of them singletons. The same data also went into a second study, on T cells in Graves' hyperthyroidism and ophthalmopathy.

Source: peripheral blood mononuclear cells (PBMCs), taken at new diagnosis, from a patient treated with antithyroid drugs. These receptor sequences come from a woman aged 30 to 39 with Graves disease. Both conserved end residues are part of each CDR3. Fields, in order: D gene, J gene, V gene, clone size, CDR3 DNA, CDR3 protein. The D gene is left open where the match is weak. Clone size is not always given. Where it is, it says once, few, many or a class for expanded clones.

NA | TRBJ1-4 | TRBV13 | few | TGTGCCAGCAGCCAGGACAGAACTAATGAAAAACTGTTTTTT | CASSQDRTNEKLFF
TRBD1 | TRBJ1-5 | TRBV28 | NA | TGTGCCAGCAGCCGGACAGGTCAGCCCCAGCATTTT | CASSRTGQPQHF
NA | TRBJ2-2 | TRBV10-2 | many | TGCGCCAGCAGGTCCAGCAACACCGGGGAGCTGTTTTTT | CASRSSNTGELFF
TRBD2 | TRBJ2-1 | TRBV7-9 | few | TGTGCCAGCAGCGAAAGCGGGAGGGCCGAAGAGCAGTTCTTC | CASSESGRAEEQFF
TRBD1 | TRBJ2-5 | TRBV24-1 | many | TGTGCCACCAGTGAATTGGGGACAGGGACCCAAGAGACCCAGTACTTC | CATSELGTGTQETQYF
NA | TRBJ2-2 | TRBV24-1 | few | TGTGCCACCAGTTTCGAACTTAACACCGGGGAGCTGTTTTTT | CATSFELNTGELFF
NA | TRBJ1-1 | TRBV6-5 | NA | TGTGCCAGCAGTTACAGGCCTATCACTGAAGCTTTCTTT | CASSYRPITEAFF
NA | TRBJ1-4 | TRBV9 | NA | TGTGCCAGCAGCAGCGGGGGGAATGAAAAACTGTTTTTT | CASSSGGNEKLFF
TRBD1 | TRBJ1-5 | TRBV20-1 | NA | TGCAGTGCTAGAGATTGGGGGACAGGAAGCAATCAGCCCCAGCATTTT | CSARDWGTGSNQPQHF
TRBD1 | TRBJ2-7 | TRBV19 | once | TGTGCCAGTAGTGCCACGACAGGGAGAAGCTCCTACGAGCAGTACTTC | CASSATTGRSSYEQYF
TRBD2 | TRBJ2-7 | TRBV20-1 | NA | TGCAGTGCTAGAGATCCTTGGGGGAGGGGCAACGAGCAGTACTTC | CSARDPWGRGNEQYF
NA | TRBJ2-3 | TRBV7-3 | many | TGTGCCAGCAGCTTAGGCGGGCAGAACACAGATACGCAGTATTTT | CASSLGGQNTDTQYF
NA | TRBJ2-5 | TRBV20-1 | few | TGCAGTGCCCAAGGGAGCTTCCAAGAGACCCAGTACTTC | CSAQGSFQETQYF
TRBD1 | TRBJ2-1 | TRBV19 | NA | TGTGCCAGCAACCGGGACAGGGGGCCTGGCTTTTACAATGAGCAGTTCTTC | CASNRDRGPGFYNEQFF
TRBD2 | TRBJ2-5 | TRBV20-1 | NA | TGCAGTGCTAGAGGTGGACTAGCGGGTGGGGACCAGTACTTC | CSARGGLAGGDQYF
TRBD2 | TRBJ2-5 | TRBV18 | few | TGTGCCAGCTCACTGGAAGAGCTCGGCGGGAGCCTAGAGACCCAGTACTTC | CASSLEELGGSLETQYF
NA | TRBJ2-3 | TRBV27 | few | TGTGCCAGCAGTTTGGCCCCGGACCGAAGCTACACAGATACGCAGTATTTT | CASSLAPDRSYTDTQYF
NA | TRBJ1-2 | TRBV28 | many | TGTGCCAGCAGTTTACCGTACAGCTCCTATGGCTACACCTTC | CASSLPYSSYGYTF
TRBD2 | TRBJ2-1 | TRBV20-1 | NA | TGCAGTGCTCCACGACTAGCGGGAGGTCCTAGTAATGAGCAGTTCTTC | CSAPRLAGGPSNEQFF
NA | TRBJ1-1 | TRBV28 | many | TGTGCCAGCAGTCCACACACCCCGGGACAACTGAACACTGAAGCTTTCTTT | CASSPHTPGQLNTEAFF
NA | TRBJ2-3 | TRBV6-1 | NA | TGTGCCAGCAGTCCTATCAATCCCACTAGCACAGATACGCAGTATTTT | CASSPINPTSTDTQYF
NA | TRBJ2-1 | TRBV14 | NA | TGTGCCAGCAGCCCGAACGGGCTAGTTGGGTTCTTC | CASSPNGLVGFF
NA | TRBJ1-2 | TRBV7-2 | many | TGTGCCAGCAGCTTAGCAGGGGCGCAAGGCTACACCTTC | CASSLAGAQGYTF
NA | TRBJ2-7 | TRBV29-1 | NA | TGCAGCGTCCGGGTCGGGATTGTCTACGAGCAGTACTTC | CSVRVGIVYEQYF
TRBD1 | TRBJ1-5 | TRBV10-3 | NA | TGTGCCATCAGCGGGGGACAGGGCAATCAGCCCCAGCATTTT | CAISGGQGNQPQHF
NA | TRBJ1-1 | TRBV6-1 | many | TGTGCCAGCAGTCAGGACACCCTGAACACTGAAGCTTTCTTT | CASSQDTLNTEAFF
NA | TRBJ2-3 | TRBV12-3/TRBV12-4 | NA | TGTGCCAGCAGTCATCCCCCTGGTTCTAGCACAGATACGCAGTATTTT | CASSHPPGSSTDTQYF
NA | TRBJ1-5 | TRBV30 | NA | TGTGCCTGGAGTGTACAGGAAAATCAGCCCCAGCATTTT | CAWSVQENQPQHF
TRBD1 | TRBJ1-1 | TRBV6-1 | many | TGTACTGCACATGAGAGGGGGCGCAATGAAGCTTTCTTT | CTAHERGRNEAFF
TRBD2 | TRBJ2-2 | TRBV6-1 | NA | TGTGCCAGCATTGGACTAGCGGCAACCGGGGAGCTGTTTTTT | CASIGLAATGELFF
TRBD1 | TRBJ1-6 | TRBV3-1 | many | TGTGCCAGCAGCCAAGATCCACGAGACAGGGAGGGTTACTCACCCCTCCACTTT | CASSQDPRDREGYSPLHF
NA | TRBJ2-1 | TRBV11-2 | many | TGTGCCAGCAGCCAGGAGAGGGGCAATGAGCAGTTCTTC | CASSQERGNEQFF
NA | TRBJ1-1 | TRBV5-1 | NA | TGCGCCAGCAGCGCCGCGTCCGGGACACGGTCAGAAGCTTTCTTT | CASSAASGTRSEAFF
NA | TRBJ1-5 | TRBV6-1 | few | TGTGCCAGCAGTGAAGCCCCTCTTCAGCCCCAGCATTTT | CASSEAPLQPQHF
NA | TRBJ2-3 | TRBV7-9 | few | TGTGCCAGCAGCTTTCCGACGGGCACAGATACGCAGTATTTT | CASSFPTGTDTQYF
NA | TRBJ1-4 | TRBV20-1 | few | TGCAGTGCTAGACCATTCACTAGGACAGTCGAAAAACTGTTTTTT | CSARPFTRTVEKLFF
TRBD1 | TRBJ2-5 | TRBV5-1 | few | TGCGCCAGCAGCTTGCGCGGGACAGGGGATTCGGAGACCCAGTACTTC | CASSLRGTGDSETQYF
NA | TRBJ2-7 | TRBV28 | NA | TGTCCCAGCTGCTGGGACAGGGCGGGGGGTTCCGAGCAGTACTTC | CPSCWDRAGGSEQYF
NA | TRBJ1-6 | TRBV5-1 | few | TGCGCCAGCAGCCTAACTTACCGGGACCTTAATTCACCCCTCCACTTT | CASSLTYRDLNSPLHF
TRBD1 | TRBJ1-2 | TRBV3-1 | NA | TGTGCCAGCAGCCAAGTGTTTGACAGGGACGGTGGCTACACCTTC | CASSQVFDRDGGYTF
NA | TRBJ2-5 | TRBV30 | NA | TGTGCCTGGGGGGCAGCGGCTGAGACCCAGTACTTC | CAWGAAAETQYF
NA | TRBJ1-2 | TRBV12-3/TRBV12-4 | many | TGTGCCAGCAGTTTCCTGGACACAAATAACTATGGCTACACCTTC | CASSFLDTNNYGYTF